By proportion, the clone carrying this TCR beta chain is medium-sized (0.01 to 0.1%). These data are taken from a study of CD4 and CD8 cells across lung adenocarcinoma regions. TCRdb recomputed calls from the PCR reads with MiXCR, one row per CDR3 protein. The table includes tens of thousands of distinct CDR3 sequences, less than 65% detected once. The patients had localized lung adenocarcinoma, a non-small cell subtype. Germline CDR1 MNHEY, CDR2 SMNVEV (reference sequence). V was clipped by 2 bases and J by 4 bases; unmatched bases: 3. The CDR3 extends over 14 amino acids. The sequence derives from a female donor with lung adenocarcinoma. The CD4 and CD8 labels of this study may be unreliable. The gene calls are TRBV27 and TRBJ2-3, with 7 bases identical to TRBD2. The sample was CD8+ T cells from the center of a lung tumor. DNA for the CDR3: TGTGCCAGCAGTTTAACGGGACTATCAGATACGCAGTATTTT. Its protein product is CASSLTGLSDTQYF.